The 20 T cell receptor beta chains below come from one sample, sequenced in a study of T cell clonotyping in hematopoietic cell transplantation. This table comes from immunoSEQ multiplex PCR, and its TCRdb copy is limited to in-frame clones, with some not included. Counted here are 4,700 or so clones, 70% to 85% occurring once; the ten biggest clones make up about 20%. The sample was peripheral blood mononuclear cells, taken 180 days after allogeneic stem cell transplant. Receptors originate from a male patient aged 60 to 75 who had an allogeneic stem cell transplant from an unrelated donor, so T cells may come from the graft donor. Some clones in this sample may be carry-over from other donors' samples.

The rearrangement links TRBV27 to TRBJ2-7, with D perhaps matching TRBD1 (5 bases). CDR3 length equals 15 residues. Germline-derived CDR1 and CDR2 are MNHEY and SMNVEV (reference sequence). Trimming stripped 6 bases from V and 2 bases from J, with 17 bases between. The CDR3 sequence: CASSPLDSFTYEQYF. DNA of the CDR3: TGTGCCAGCAGCCCCCTAGACAGCTTCACCTACGAGCAGTACTTC.

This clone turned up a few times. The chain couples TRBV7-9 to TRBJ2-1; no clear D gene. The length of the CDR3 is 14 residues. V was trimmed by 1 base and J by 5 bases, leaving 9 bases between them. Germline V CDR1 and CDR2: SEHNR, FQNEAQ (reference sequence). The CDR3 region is CASSLGYQNNEQFF. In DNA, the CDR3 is TGTGCCAGCAGCTTAGGTTATCAGAACAATGAGCAGTTCTTC.

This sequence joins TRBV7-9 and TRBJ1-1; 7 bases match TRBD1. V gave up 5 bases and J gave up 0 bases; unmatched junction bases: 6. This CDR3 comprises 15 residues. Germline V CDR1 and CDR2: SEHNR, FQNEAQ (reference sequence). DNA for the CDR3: TGTGCCAGCAGCCCGGGACAGCCGGTGAACACTGAAGCTTTCTTT. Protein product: CASSPGQPVNTEAFF.

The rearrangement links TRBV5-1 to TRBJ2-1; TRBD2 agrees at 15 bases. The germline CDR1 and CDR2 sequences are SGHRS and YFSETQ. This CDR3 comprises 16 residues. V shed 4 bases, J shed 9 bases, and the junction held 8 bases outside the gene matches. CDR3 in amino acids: CASSGNGLAGGLEQFF. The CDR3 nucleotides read TGCGCCAGCAGCGGAAACGGACTAGCGGGGGGGCTTGAGCAGTTCTTC. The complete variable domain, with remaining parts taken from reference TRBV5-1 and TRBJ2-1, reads KAGVTQTPRYLIKTRGQQVTLSCSPISGHRSVSWYQQTPGQGLQFLFEYFSETQRNKGNFPGRFSGRQFSNSRSEMNVSTLELGDSALYLCASSGNGLAGGLEQFFGPGTRLTVL.

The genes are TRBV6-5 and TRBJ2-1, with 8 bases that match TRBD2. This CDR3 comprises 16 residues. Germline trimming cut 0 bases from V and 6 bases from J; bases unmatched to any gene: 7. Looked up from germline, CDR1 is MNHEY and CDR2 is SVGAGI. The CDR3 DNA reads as TGTGCCAGCAGTTACTCCGGTCTAGCGGGCGGCAATGAGCAGTTCTTC. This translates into CASSYSGLAGGNEQFF.

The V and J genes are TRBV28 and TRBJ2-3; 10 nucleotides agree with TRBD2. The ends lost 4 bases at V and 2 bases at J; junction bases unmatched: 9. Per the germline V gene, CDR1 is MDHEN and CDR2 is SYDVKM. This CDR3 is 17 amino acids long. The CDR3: CASSSGSSGRITDTQYF. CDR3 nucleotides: TGTGCCAGCAGTTCTGGGAGTAGCGGGAGGATCACAGATACGCAGTATTTT.

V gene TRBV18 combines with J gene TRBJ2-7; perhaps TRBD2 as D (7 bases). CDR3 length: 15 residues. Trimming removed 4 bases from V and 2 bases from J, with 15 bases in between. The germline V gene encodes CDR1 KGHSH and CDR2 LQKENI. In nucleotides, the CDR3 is TGTGCCAGCTCACTGACCTCGGGGGGCCCCTACGAGCAGTACTTC. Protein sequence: CASSLTSGGPYEQYF. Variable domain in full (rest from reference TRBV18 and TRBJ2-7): NAGVMQNPRHLVRRRGQEARLRCSPMKGHSHVYWYRQLPEEGLKFMVYLQKENIIDESGMPKERFSAEFPKEGPSILRIQQVVRGDSAAYFCASSLTSGGPYEQYFGPGTRLTVT.

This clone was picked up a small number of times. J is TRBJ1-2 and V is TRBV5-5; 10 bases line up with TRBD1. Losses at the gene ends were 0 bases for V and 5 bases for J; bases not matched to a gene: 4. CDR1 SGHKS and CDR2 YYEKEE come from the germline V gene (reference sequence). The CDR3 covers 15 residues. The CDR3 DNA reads TGTGCCAGCAGCTTGGGGCAGGGACAGGGGTATGGCTACACCTTC. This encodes CASSLGQGQGYGYTF.

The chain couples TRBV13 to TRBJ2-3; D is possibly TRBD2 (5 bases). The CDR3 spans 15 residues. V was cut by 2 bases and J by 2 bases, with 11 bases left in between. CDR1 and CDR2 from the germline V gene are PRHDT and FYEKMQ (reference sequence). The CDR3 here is CASSLTGKTTDTQYF. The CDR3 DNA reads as TGTGCCAGCAGCTTAACGGGGAAGACCACAGATACGCAGTATTTT.

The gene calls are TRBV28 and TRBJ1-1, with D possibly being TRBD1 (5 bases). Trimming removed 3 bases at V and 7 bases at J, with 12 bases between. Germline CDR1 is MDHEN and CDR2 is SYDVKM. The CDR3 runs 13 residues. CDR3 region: CASSFRGGIEAFF. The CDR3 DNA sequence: TGTGCCAGCAGTTTTAGGGGAGGAATTGAAGCTTTCTTT.

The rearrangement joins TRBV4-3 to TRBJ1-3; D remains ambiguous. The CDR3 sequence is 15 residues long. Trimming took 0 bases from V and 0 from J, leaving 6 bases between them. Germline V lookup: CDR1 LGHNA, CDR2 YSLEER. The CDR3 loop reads CASSQDISSGNTIYF. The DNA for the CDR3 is TGCGCCAGCAGCCAAGACATCTCCTCTGGAAACACCATATATTTT.

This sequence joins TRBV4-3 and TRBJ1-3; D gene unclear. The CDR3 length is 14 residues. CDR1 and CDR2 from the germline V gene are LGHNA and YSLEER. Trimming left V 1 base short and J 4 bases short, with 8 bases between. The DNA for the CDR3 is TGCGCCAGCAGCCAAGCGGGCGGGGGAAACACCATATATTTT. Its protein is CASSQAGGGNTIYF.

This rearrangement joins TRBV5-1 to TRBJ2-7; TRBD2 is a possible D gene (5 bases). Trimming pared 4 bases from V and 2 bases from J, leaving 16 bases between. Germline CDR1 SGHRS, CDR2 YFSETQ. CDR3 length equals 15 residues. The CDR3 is CASSPPPGSTYEQYF. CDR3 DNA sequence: TGCGCCAGCAGCCCACCTCCGGGGTCAACCTACGAGCAGTACTTC.

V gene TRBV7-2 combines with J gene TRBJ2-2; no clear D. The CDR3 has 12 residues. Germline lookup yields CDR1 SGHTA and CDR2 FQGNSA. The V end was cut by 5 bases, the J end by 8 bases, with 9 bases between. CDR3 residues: CASSPPAGELFF. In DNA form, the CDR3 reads TGTGCCAGCAGCCCCCCGGCGGGGGAGCTGTTTTTT.

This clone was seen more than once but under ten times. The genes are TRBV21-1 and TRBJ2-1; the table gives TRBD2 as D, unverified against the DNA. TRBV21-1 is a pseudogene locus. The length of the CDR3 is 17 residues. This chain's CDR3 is CASSKSIGEPRHNEQFF. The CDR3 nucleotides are TGTGCCAGCAGCAAAAGTATTGGAGAACCTAGGCACAATGAGCAGTTCTTC.

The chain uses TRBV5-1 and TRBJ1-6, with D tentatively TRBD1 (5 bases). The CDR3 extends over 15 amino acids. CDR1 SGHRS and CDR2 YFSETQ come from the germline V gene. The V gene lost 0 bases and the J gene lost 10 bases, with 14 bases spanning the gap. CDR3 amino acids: CASSLGGTRWSPLHF. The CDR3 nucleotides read TGCGCCAGCAGCTTGGGGGGGACTCGATGGTCACCCCTCCACTTT.

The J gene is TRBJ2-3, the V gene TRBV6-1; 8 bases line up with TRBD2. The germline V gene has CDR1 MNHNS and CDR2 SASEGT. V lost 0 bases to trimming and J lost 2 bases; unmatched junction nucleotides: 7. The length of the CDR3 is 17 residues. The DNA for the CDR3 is TGTGCCAGCAGTGAAGCGGAAGGCGGGGGGACCACAGATACGCAGTATTTT. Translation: CASSEAEGGGTTDTQYF.

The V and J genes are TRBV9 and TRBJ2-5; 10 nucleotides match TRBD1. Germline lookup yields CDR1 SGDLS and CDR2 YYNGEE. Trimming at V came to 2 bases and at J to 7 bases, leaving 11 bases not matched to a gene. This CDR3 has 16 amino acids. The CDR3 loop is CASSVEPTGGGGTQYF. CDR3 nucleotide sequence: TGTGCCAGCAGCGTTGAACCGACAGGGGGCGGCGGGACCCAGTACTTC.

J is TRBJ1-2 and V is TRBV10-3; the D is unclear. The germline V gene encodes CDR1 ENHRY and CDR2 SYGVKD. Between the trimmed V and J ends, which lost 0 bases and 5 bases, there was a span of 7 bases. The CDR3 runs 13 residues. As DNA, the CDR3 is TGTGCCATCAGTGAGTCCACAGCATATGGCTACACCTTC. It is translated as CAISESTAYGYTF.

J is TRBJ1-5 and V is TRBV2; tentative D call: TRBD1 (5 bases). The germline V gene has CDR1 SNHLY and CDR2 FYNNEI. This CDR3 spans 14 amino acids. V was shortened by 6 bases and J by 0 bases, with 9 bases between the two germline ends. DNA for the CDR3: TGTGCCAGCAGGGCGGGGCTTAGCAATCAGCCCCAGCATTTT. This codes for CASRAGLSNQPQHF.